Listed below are T cell receptor beta chains from one sample, sequenced in a study of blood T cell repertoires in COVID-19. The assay was immunoSEQ multiplex PCR, and TCRdb's table has in-frame clones only and misses some. The repertoire holds 45,000 to 60,000 clones, with nearly 90% as singletons. The material sequenced was peripheral blood. All receptors derive from a man in his 60s with acute or convalescent COVID-19. CDR3s include the opening cysteine and the closing phenylalanine or tryptophan. Fields, in order: J gene, V gene, D gene, clone size, CDR3 DNA, CDR3 protein. A D gene is named only where the DNA matches it firmly. A row's size may be missing; if present it is once, few, many or a size class.

TRBJ1-1 TRBV6-5 NA once TGTGCCAGCAGAGACGGGGTGGGTAGGACTGAAGCTTTCTTT CASRDGVGRTEAFF
TRBJ2-1 TRBV4-2 NA NA TGTGCCAGCAGCCAAGAAGCGGTTGGTCTAGGAAGAGTCACCTACAATGAGCAGTTCTTC CASSQEAVGLGRVTYNEQFF
TRBJ2-4 TRBV7-9 TRBD1 NA TGTGCCAGCCTCGGACAGGGGGCGGTTGACATTCAGTACTTC CASLGQGAVDIQYF
TRBJ1-3 TRBV29-1 TRBD1 NA TGCAGCGTTGCCCGGGACAGGGGCTCTGGAAACACCATATATTTT CSVARDRGSGNTIYF
TRBJ1-2 TRBV3-1/TRBV3-2 TRBD1 NA TGTGCCAGCAGCCAAGCCCAGGGACAGGTTGGCTACACCTTC CASSQAQGQVGYTF
TRBJ1-1 TRBV5-5 NA NA TGTGCCAGCAGCTTGGCCCTGGCGAACACTGAAGCTTTCTTT CASSLALANTEAFF
TRBJ2-5 TRBV30 NA NA TGTGCCTGGAGCGGCCTAGACCAAGAGACCCAGTACTTC CAWSGLDQETQYF
TRBJ1-5 TRBV7-2 NA NA TGTGCCAGCATCTCGAGAGTTTTTGGGCTTCAGCCCCAGCATTTT CASISRVFGLQPQHF
TRBJ2-6 TRBV6-1 NA NA TGTGCCAGCAGTGCAGCGGAGAAAGCCAACGTCCTGACTTTC CASSAAEKANVLTF
TRBJ1-2 TRBV3-1/TRBV3-2 NA NA TGTGCCAGCAGCCAAGATCTGGGAGACTATGGCTACACCTTC CASSQDLGDYGYTF
TRBJ2-3 TRBV3-1/TRBV3-2 TRBD2 NA TGTGCCAGCAGCTTCGGGACTAGCGGGCCCCGTGCGTATTTT CASSFGTSGPRAYF
TRBJ2-7 TRBV7-2 TRBD2 NA TGTGCCAGCAGCTTAAAATCGGGGGGGCAATTCCACGAGCAGTACTTC CASSLKSGGQFHEQYF
TRBJ2-3 TRBV6-6 TRBD1 few TGTGCCAGCATCGACAGGGTGTCAGATACGCAGTATTTT CASIDRVSDTQYF
TRBJ1-1 TRBV19 TRBD1 NA TGTGCCAGTAGTATGCCCGAGGGACAGGTGAACACTGAAGCTTTCTTT CASSMPEGQVNTEAFF
TRBJ2-5 TRBV24-1 TRBD2 NA TGTGCCACCAGAAGCAGCGGGGGATTCGAGACCCAGTACTTC CATRSSGGFETQYF
TRBJ1-2 TRBV5-5 TRBD1 NA TGTGCCAGCAGCTTAGGACAGGGGAGGGGAGATGGCTACACCTTC CASSLGQGRGDGYTF
TRBJ1-1 TRBV28 NA NA TGTGCCAGCAGCGGGGGGGTCATGAACACTGAAGCTTTCTTT CASSGGVMNTEAFF
TRBJ2-1 TRBV5-1 NA NA TGCGCCAGCAGCAGGGACTCCGGTAATGAGCAGTTCTTC CASSRDSGNEQFF
TRBJ2-3 TRBV27 NA NA TGTGCCAGCAGTTTCCCACAGGGAGAAGGCACAGATACGCAGTATTTT CASSFPQGEGTDTQYF
TRBJ1-6 TRBV5-5 NA NA TGTGCCAGCAGCTTGGGGCAGGGGATTAGTTCACCCCTCCACTTT CASSLGQGISSPLHF
TRBJ2-2 TRBV7-6 NA NA TGTGCCAGCAGCTTATCTTCGACAGCGAACACCGGGGAGCTGTTTTTT CASSLSSTANTGELFF
TRBJ2-3 TRBV5-1 NA NA TGCGCCAGCAGCTTTTTACAGGGAACAGATACGCAGTATTTT CASSFLQGTDTQYF
TRBJ2-3 TRBV28 TRBD1 NA TGTGCCAGCAGTTCATCCGGGACAGGGTTCCCAGATACGCAGTATTTT CASSSSGTGFPDTQYF
TRBJ1-1 TRBV6-5 NA NA TGTGCCAGCAGTCCGCGGGGCGCTGAAGCTTTCTTT CASSPRGAEAFF
TRBJ1-5 TRBV9 TRBD1 NA TGTGCCAGCAGCCCCGACAGGGGCAATCAGCCCCAGCATTTT CASSPDRGNQPQHF
TRBJ1-1 TRBV30 TRBD1 once TGTGCCTGGAGTCCCCGCCCCGGGACAGGGAACACTGAAGCTTTCTTT CAWSPRPGTGNTEAFF
TRBJ1-1 TRBV4-1 TRBD1 NA TGCGCCAGCAGCCAAGATCCCGGAAACAGGGGAAGAATCACTGAAGCTTTCTTT CASSQDPGNRGRITEAFF
TRBJ2-1 TRBV11-3 NA NA TGTGCCAGCAGCTCCCTCCGCGGGGCGGTATCCTACAATGAGCAGTTCTTC CASSSLRGAVSYNEQFF
TRBJ2-2 TRBV12-5 TRBD1 NA TGTGCTAGTGGTTTGTCCCGACAGGGGCACGGGGAGCTGTTTTTT CASGLSRQGHGELFF
TRBJ2-7 TRBV7-8 TRBD1 NA TGTGCCAGCAGCCTGGGTGGACAGGGAAGCTACGAGCAGTACTTC CASSLGGQGSYEQYF
TRBJ2-5 TRBV5-4 NA NA TGTGCCAGCAGCTTGGGGGGAGGCCAAGAGACCCAGTACTTC CASSLGGGQETQYF
TRBJ2-4 TRBV5-1 NA once TGCGCCAGCAGCCCCCGTCCCGGGACAAGAGGGAACATTCAGTACTTC CASSPRPGTRGNIQYF
TRBJ2-5 TRBV7-9 NA NA TGTGCCAGCAACCCCGGGAGTAGCGGCCAAGAGACCCAGTACTTC CASNPGSSGQETQYF
TRBJ1-2 TRBV10-2 TRBD1 NA TGCGCCAGCAGGTCGACAGGGGCCACGGGTGGCTACACCTTC CASRSTGATGGYTF
TRBJ2-5 TRBV7-8 NA NA TGTGCCAGCAGCCTACCGGAGGAGACCCAGTACTTC CASSLPEETQYF
TRBJ1-2 TRBV5-1 TRBD1 NA TGCGCCAGCAGCTTATCCCCGACAGGGGCTAACTATGGCTACACCTTC CASSLSPTGANYGYTF
TRBJ2-7 TRBV24-1 TRBD1 once TGTGCCACCTCGACAGGCGGACAGGGGGCGAGCGAGCAGTACTTC CATSTGGQGASEQYF
TRBJ1-1 TRBV30 NA NA TGTGCCTGGAGGGGGGCTGACACTGAAGCTTTCTTT CAWRGADTEAFF
TRBJ1-2 TRBV25-1 NA NA TGTGCCAGCAGTGACCCAACTCTGGACTATGGCTACACCTTC CASSDPTLDYGYTF